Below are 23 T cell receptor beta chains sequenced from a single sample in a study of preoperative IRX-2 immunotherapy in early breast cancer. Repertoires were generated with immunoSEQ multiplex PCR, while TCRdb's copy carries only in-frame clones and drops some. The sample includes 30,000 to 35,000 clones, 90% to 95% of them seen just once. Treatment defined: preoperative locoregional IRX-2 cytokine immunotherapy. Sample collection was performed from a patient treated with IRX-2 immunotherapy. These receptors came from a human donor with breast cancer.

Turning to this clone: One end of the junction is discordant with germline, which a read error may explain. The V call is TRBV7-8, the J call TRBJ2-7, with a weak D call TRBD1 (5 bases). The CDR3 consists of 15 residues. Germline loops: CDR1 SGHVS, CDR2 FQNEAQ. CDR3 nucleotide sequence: TGTGCCAGCAGCTTAAGGGGCAGAAGAACGCGGTCTAATTTCTTC. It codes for CASSLRGRRTRSNFF.

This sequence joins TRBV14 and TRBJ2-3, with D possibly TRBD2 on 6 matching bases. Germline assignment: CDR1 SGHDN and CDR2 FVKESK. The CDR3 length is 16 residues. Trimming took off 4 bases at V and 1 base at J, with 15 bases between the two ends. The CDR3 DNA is TGTGCCAGCAGCCGTCAGGGAGGCGGTCGCACAGATACGCAGTATTTT. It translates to CASSRQGGGRTDTQYF.

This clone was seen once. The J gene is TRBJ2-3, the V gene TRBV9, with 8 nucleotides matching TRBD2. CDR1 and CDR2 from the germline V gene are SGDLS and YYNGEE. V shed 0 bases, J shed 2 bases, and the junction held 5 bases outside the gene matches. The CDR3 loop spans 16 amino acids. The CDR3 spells CASSVGIAGHTDTQYF. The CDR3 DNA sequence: TGTGCCAGCAGCGTAGGAATAGCGGGACACACAGATACGCAGTATTTT.

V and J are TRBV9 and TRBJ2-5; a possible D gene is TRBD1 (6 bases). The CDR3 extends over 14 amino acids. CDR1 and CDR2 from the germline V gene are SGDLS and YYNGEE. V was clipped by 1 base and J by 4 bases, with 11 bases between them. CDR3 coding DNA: TGTGCCAGCAGCGTATCCGGACAGAGAGAGACCCAGTACTTC. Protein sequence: CASSVSGQRETQYF. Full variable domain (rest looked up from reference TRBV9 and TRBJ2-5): DSGVTQTPKHLITATGQRVTLRCSPRSGDLSVYWYQQSLDQGLQFLIQYYNGEERAKGNILERFSAQQFPDLHSELNLSSLELGDSALYFCASSVSGQRETQYFGPGTRLLVL.

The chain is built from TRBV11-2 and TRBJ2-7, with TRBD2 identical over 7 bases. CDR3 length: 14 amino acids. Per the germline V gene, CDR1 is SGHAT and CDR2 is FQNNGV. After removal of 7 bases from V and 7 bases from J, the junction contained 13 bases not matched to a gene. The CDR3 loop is CASIHLASLAEQYF. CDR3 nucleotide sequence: TGTGCCAGCATCCATTTGGCTTCACTAGCGGAGCAGTACTTC.

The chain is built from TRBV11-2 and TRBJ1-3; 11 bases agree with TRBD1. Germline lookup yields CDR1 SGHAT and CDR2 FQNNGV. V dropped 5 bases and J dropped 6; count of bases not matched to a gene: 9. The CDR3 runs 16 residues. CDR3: CASSLLRGQGANTIYF. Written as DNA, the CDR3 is TGTGCCAGCAGCCTATTACGCGGACAGGGGGCAAACACCATATATTTT.

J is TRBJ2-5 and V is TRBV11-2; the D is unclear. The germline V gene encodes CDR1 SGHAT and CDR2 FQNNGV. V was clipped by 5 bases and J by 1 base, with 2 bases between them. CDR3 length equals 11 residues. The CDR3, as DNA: TGTGCCAGCAGCCCCCAAGAGACCCAGTACTTC. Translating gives CASSPQETQYF.

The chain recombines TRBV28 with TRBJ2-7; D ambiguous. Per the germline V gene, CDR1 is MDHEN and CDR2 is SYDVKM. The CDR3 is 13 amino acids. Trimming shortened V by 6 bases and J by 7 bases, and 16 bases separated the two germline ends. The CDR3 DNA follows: TGTGCCAGCAGACCAGCACCCTACGGGGAGCAGTACTTC. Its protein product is CASRPAPYGEQYF.

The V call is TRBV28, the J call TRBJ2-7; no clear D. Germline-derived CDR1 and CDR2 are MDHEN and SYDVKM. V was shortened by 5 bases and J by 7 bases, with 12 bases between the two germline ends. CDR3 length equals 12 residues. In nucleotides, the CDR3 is TGTGCCAGCAGTCCCCAGCCTCGTGAGCAGTACTTC. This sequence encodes CASSPQPREQYF.

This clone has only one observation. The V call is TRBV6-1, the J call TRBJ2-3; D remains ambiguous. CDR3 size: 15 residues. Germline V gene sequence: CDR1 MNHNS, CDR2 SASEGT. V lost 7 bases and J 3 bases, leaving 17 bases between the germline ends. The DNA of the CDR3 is TGTGCCAGCAACTCCCTTCCCGTGGGAACAGATACGCAGTATTTT. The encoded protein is CASNSLPVGTDTQYF.

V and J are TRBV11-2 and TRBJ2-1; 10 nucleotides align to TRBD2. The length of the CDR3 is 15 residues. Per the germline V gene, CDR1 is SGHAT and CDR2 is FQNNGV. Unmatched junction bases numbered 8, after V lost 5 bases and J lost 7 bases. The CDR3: CASSTLAGGLNEQFF. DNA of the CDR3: TGTGCCAGCAGCACCTTAGCGGGGGGTCTTAATGAGCAGTTCTTC.

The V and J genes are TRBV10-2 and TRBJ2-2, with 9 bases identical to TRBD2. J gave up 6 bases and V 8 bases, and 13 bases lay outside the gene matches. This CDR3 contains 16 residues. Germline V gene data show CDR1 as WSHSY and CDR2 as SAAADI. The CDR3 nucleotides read TGCGCCAGCTCTGTCTATGGTGTAGCGGGGGCCGGGGAGCTGTTTTTT. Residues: CASSVYGVAGAGELFF.

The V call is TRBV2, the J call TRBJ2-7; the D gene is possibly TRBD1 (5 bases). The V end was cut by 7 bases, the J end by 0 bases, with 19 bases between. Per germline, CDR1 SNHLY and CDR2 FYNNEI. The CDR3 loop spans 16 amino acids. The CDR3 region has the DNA TGTGCCAGCAAAACCCCGCCAGGGCAGAGCTCCTACGAGCAGTACTTC. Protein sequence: CASKTPPGQSSYEQYF.

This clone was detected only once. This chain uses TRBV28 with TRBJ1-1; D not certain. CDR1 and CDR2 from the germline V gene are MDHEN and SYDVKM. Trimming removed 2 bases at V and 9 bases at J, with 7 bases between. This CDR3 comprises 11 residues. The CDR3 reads CASSLTGKAFF. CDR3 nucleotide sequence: TGTGCCAGCAGTTTAACGGGTAAAGCTTTCTTT.

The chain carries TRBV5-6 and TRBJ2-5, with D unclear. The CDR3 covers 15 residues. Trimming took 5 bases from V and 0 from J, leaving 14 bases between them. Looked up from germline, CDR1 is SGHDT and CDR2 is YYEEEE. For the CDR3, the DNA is TGTGCCAGCAGTGGGTCAATCGGGTACCAAGAGACCCAGTACTTC. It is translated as CASSGSIGYQETQYF. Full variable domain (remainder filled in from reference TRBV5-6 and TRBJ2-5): DAGVTQSPTHLIKTRGQQVTLRCSPKSGHDTVSWYQQALGQGPQFIFQYYEEEERQRGNFPDRFSGHQFPNYSSELNVNALLLGDSALYLCASSGSIGYQETQYFGPGTRLLVL.

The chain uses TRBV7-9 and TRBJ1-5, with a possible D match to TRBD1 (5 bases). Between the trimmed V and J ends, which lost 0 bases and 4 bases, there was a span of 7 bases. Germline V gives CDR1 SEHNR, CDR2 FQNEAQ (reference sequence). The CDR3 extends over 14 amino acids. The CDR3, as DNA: TGTGCCAGCAGCTTAGCTGGGGCTAATCAGCCCCAGCATTTT. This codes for CASSLAGANQPQHF. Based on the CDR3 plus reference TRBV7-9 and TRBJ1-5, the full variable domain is DTGVSQNPRHKITKRGQNVTFRCDPISEHNRLYWYRQTLGQGPEFLTYFQNEAQLEKSRLLSDRFSAERPKGSFSTLEIQRTEQGDSAMYLCASSLAGANQPQHFGDGTRLSIL.

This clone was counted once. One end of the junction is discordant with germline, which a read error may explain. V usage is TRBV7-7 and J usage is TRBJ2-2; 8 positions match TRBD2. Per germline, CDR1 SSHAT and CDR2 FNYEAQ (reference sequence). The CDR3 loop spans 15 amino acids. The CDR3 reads CASSYVAGSGGELFF. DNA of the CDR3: TGTGCTAGCAGCTACGTAGCGGGATCGGGCGGGGAGCTGTTTTTT.

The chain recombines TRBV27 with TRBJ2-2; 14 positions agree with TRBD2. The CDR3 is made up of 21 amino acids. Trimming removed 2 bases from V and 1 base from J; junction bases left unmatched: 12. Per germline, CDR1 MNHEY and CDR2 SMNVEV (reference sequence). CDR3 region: CASSLKVLGTSGGRNTGELFF. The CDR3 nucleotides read TGTGCCAGCAGTTTAAAGGTCCTGGGGACTAGCGGGGGCAGGAACACCGGGGAGCTGTTTTTT.

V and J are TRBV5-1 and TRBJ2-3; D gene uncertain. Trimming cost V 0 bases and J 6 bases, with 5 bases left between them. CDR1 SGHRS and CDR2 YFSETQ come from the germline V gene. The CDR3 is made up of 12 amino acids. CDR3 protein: CASSLAKDTQYF. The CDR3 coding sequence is TGCGCCAGCAGCTTGGCCAAGGATACGCAGTATTTT. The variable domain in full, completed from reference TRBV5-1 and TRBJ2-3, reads KAGVTQTPRYLIKTRGQQVTLSCSPISGHRSVSWYQQTPGQGLQFLFEYFSETQRNKGNFPGRFSGRQFSNSRSEMNVSTLELGDSALYLCASSLAKDTQYFGPGTRLTVL.

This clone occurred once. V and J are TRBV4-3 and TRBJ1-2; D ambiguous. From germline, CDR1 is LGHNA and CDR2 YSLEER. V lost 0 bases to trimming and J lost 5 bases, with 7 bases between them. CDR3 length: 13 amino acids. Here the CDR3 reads CASSQDSGYGYTF. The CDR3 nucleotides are TGCGCCAGCAGCCAAGATTCTGGGTATGGCTACACCTTC.

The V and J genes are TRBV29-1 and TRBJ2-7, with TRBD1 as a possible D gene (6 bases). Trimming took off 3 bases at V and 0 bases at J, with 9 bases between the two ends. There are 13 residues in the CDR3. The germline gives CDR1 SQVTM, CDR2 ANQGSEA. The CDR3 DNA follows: TGCAGCGTTGACGGACAGAGCTCCTACGAGCAGTACTTC. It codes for CSVDGQSSYEQYF.

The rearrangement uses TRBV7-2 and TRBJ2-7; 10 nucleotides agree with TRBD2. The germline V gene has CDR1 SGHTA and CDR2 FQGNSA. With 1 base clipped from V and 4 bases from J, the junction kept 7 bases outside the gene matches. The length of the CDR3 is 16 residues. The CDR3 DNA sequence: TGTGCCAGCAGCTTAGGGGCGGCTAGCGGGGGTTACGAGCAGTACTTC. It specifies CASSLGAASGGYEQYF.

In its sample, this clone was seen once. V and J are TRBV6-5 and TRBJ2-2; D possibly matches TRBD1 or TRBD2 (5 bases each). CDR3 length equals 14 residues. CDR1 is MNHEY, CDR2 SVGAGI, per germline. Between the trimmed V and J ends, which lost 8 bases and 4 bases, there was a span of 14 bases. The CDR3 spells CASSEGRVTGELFF. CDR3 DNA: TGTGCCAGCTCCGAGGGGCGGGTCACCGGGGAGCTGTTTTTT.